The source of this T cell receptor (beta chain) is a study of blood T cells in healthy people across ages. Study summary: The template switching approach captured approximately one barcoded beta molecule for every two T cells.

With a J-beta primer mix and a sample-barcoded 5' primer, a second PCR ran roughly 7 to 11 cycles. Every single cDNA molecule received a tag from a template-switch adaptor with 12 random nucleotides. Each CDR3 protein is one row after TCRdb ran MiXCR on the 5' RACE reads. The sample has approximately 1.5 million distinct CDR3 sequences; about 35% are singletons. With regard to this clonotype: Its cognate antigen is unknown.

Researchers isolated at least 7 million PBMCs per sample. Notes on the study in general: Unsorted PBMC material precluded a definitive naive versus antigen-experienced comparison.

Trimming cost V 0 bases and J 1 base, with 9 bases left between them. The CDR3 covers 14 residues. Germline CDR1 is DFQATT and CDR2 is SNEGSKA (reference sequence). The sequence was obtained from a woman under 40 in good health. The chain joins TRBV20-1 to TRBJ1-2, with D unclear. The specimen sequenced was blood. The CDR3 bases are TGCAGTGCTAGAGATTTCCCCCTTAACTATGGCTACACCTTC. Translation gives CSARDFPLNYGYTF.